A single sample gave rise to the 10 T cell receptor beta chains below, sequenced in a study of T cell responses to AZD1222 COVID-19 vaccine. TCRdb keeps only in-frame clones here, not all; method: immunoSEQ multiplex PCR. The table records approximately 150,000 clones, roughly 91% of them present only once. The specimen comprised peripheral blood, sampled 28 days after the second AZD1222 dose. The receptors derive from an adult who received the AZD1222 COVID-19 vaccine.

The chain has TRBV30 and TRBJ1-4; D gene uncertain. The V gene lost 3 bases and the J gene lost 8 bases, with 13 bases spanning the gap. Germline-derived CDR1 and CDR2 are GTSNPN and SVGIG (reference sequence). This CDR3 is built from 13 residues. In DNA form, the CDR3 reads TGTGCCTGGAGCCGGGTCTTGGGCGAAAAACTGTTTTTT. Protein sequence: CAWSRVLGEKLFF.

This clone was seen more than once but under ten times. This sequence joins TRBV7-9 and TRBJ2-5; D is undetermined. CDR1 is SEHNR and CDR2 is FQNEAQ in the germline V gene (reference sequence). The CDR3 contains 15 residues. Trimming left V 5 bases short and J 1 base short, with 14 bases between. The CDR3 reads CASSQRSWPQETQYF. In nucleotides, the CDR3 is TGTGCCAGCAGCCAACGTTCGTGGCCCCAAGAGACCCAGTACTTC.

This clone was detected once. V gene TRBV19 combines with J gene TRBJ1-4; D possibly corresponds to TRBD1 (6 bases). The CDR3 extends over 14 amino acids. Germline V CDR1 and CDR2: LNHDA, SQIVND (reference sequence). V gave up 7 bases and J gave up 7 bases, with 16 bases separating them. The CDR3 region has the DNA TGTGCCAGTAATTTGGGGGGCGCAGGTGAAAAACTGTTTTTT. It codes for CASNLGGAGEKLFF.

Here the CDR3 DNA reads TGTGCCACCAGCAGAGCCCCGGCACTTACTACAGATACGCAGTATTTT. This encodes CATSRAPALTTDTQYF. The rearrangement links TRBV15 to TRBJ2-3; no definite D call. The CDR3 is 16 residues long. From germline, CDR1 is LNHNV and CDR2 YYDKDF (reference sequence). Trimming shortened V by 1 base and J by 3 bases, and 14 bases separated the two germline ends.

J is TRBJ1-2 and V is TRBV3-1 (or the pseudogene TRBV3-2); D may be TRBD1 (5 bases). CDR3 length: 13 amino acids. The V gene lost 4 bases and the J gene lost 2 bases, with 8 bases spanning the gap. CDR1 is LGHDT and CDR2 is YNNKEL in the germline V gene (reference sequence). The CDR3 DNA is TGTGCCAGCAGCCCGGACATCAACTATGGCTACACCTTC. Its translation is CASSPDINYGYTF.

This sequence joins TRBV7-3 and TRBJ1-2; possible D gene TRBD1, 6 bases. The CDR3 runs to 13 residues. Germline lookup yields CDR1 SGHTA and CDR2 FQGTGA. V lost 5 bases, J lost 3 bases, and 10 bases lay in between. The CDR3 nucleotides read TGTGCCAGCAGCGGCCCAGGGGACTATGGCTACACCTTC. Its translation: CASSGPGDYGYTF.

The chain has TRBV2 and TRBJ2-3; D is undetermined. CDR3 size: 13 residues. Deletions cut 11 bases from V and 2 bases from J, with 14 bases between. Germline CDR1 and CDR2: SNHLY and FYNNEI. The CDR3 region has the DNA TGTGCCCTTGGAACACCGTTCACAGATACGCAGTATTTT. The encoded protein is CALGTPFTDTQYF.

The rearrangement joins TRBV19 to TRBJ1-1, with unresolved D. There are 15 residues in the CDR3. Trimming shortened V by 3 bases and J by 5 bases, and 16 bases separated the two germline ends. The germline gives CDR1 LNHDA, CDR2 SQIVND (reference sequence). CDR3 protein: CASSMSTFRGTEAFF. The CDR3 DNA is TGTGCCAGTAGTATGTCGACATTCCGTGGGACTGAAGCTTTCTTT.

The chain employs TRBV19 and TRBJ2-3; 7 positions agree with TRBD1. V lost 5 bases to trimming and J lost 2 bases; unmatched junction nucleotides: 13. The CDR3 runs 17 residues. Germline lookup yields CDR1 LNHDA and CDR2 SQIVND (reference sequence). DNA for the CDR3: TGTGCCAGTAGTGGGGGACAGCTCAGCGGTATCACAGATACGCAGTATTTT. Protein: CASSGGQLSGITDTQYF.

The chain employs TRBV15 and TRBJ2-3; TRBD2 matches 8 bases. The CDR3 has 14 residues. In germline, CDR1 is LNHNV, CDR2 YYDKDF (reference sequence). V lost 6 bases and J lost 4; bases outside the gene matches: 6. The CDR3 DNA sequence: TGTGCCACCAGGCCCTCGGGGGGGGCAGATACGCAGTATTTT. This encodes CATRPSGGADTQYF.